These 14 T cell receptor beta chains share one sample of origin, sequenced in a study of CXCR3-negative and CXCR3-positive naive CD8 T cells. Study findings and constraints: CXCR3-expressing naive cells carried TRB CDR3s more hydrophobic than those of CXCR3-negative naive cells.

UMI labels and 5' RACE were used to prepare the TRB cDNA libraries. Using the 5' RACE reads, TCRdb records one entry per CDR3 protein without DNA. The sample table sets out about 150,000 distinct CDR3 sequences. These receptors lack a known antigen. The sequenced material came from naive CXCR3+ CD8+ T cells from blood. Subset in this sample: CD45RO-CCR7+CD27+CD95- naive CD8+ T cells expressing CXCR3 (TNR3+). The receptors originated from a human donor in good health. Some clones in this sample may be carry-over from other donors' samples.

This chain uses TRBV7-2 with TRBJ2-7; TCRdb names TRBD1, which stays unverified in the absence of DNA. Germline CDR1 SGHTA, CDR2 FQGNSA. This CDR3 contains 16 residues. The CDR3 spells CASSLWLETGLYEQYF.

V gene TRBV28 combines with J gene TRBJ2-7; TCRdb's D call of TRBD2 is untestable without DNA. The CDR3 extends over 16 amino acids. The germline V gene has CDR1 MDHEN and CDR2 SYDVKM. CDR3 sequence reads: CASSTQMVAESYEQYF.

CDR3 residues: CASSPDSRYSNQPQHF. V and J are TRBV28 and TRBJ1-5; the TCRdb call, TRBD1, lacks DNA for checking. The CDR3 has 16 residues. CDR1 and CDR2 from the germline V gene are MDHEN and SYDVKM.

This chain joins TRBV7-9 and TRBJ2-7; with no DNA, the TCRdb D assignment of TRBD1 cannot be verified. Germline CDR1 is SEHNR and CDR2 is FQNEAQ (reference sequence). The CDR3 is made up of 12 amino acids. The CDR3 sequence is CASSLDRSEQYF.

The chain links TRBV29-1 to TRBJ2-1; the TRBD1 assignment by TCRdb is unverifiable without DNA. There are 14 residues in the CDR3. Germline CDR1 reads SQVTM; CDR2 reads ANQGSEA. This CDR3 reads CSVEGQGIRDEQFF.

This sequence joins TRBV28 and TRBJ2-1; the D call of TRBD2 rests on TCRdb alone, since no DNA is present to check it. Looked up from germline, CDR1 is MDHEN and CDR2 is SYDVKM. This CDR3 has 19 amino acids. The CDR3 here is CASSFPSVGGENSYNEQFF.

CDR3 amino acids: CTITVGSQETQYF. This chain links TRBV29-1 with TRBJ2-5. CDR3 size: 13 residues. The germline gives CDR1 SQVTM, CDR2 ANQGSEA.

This sequence joins TRBV2 and TRBJ2-2; checking the TCRdb D call of TRBD2 is not possible without DNA. Germline lookup yields CDR1 SNHLY and CDR2 FYNNEI. This CDR3 spans 17 amino acids. The CDR3 spells CASSTDLAGGHTGELFF.

The J gene is TRBJ2-7, the V gene TRBV5-1; TCRdb reports TRBD1, a call that lacks DNA to check it against. CDR3 length: 15 amino acids. In germline, CDR1 is SGHRS, CDR2 YFSETQ. CDR3: CASDWGRGPPYEQYF. The variable domain in full, completed from reference TRBV5-1 and TRBJ2-7, reads KAGVTQTPRYLIKTRGQQVTLSCSPISGHRSVSWYQQTPGQGLQFLFEYFSETQRNKGNFPGRFSGRQFSNSRSEMNVSTLELGDSALYLCASDWGRGPPYEQYFGPGTRLTVT.

V and J are TRBV5-1 and TRBJ2-7; the D gene TCRdb calls, TRBD1, cannot be checked with no DNA. The CDR3 covers 14 residues. Per germline, CDR1 SGHRS and CDR2 YFSETQ. The CDR3 loop is CASSPAGERYEQYF.

The chain uses TRBV15 and TRBJ2-1. Germline V gene sequence: CDR1 LNHNV, CDR2 YYDKDF (reference sequence). The CDR3 sequence is 15 residues long. CDR3 loop: CATSRAPTGWNEQFF.

The rearrangement joins TRBV5-1 to TRBJ2-7; TCRdb's D gene call, TRBD1, goes unchecked for lack of DNA. The CDR3 is 15 amino acids. Germline CDR1 is SGHRS and CDR2 is YFSETQ. The CDR3 spells CASSLGTGVRHEQYF. The complete variable domain, with remaining parts taken from reference TRBV5-1 and TRBJ2-7, reads KAGVTQTPRYLIKTRGQQVTLSCSPISGHRSVSWYQQTPGQGLQFLFEYFSETQRNKGNFPGRFSGRQFSNSRSEMNVSTLELGDSALYLCASSLGTGVRHEQYFGPGTRLTVT.

This chain links TRBV4-1 with TRBJ2-2; TCRdb designates TRBD2, a call that cannot be tested without DNA. Per the germline V gene, CDR1 is MGHRA and CDR2 is YSYEKL. The CDR3 is made up of 18 amino acids. CDR3 residues: CASSQVGTMSSGAGELFF.

J is TRBJ1-5 and V is TRBV7-8; without DNA, the TCRdb call of TRBD1 cannot be checked. The CDR3 loop spans 16 amino acids. Germline CDR1 and CDR2: SGHVS and FQNEAQ. CDR3 protein: CASSPAGGGADQPQHF.